This T cell receptor beta chain originates from a study of Ad26.COV2.S vaccination and SARS-CoV-2 variants. Study details: Enrollment placed the donor in the COV1001 Ad26.COV2.S trial arm.

Germline lookup yields CDR1 SGHRS and CDR2 YFSETQ. Trimming removed 4 bases from V and 0 bases from J, with 14 bases in between. The CDR3 spans 16 residues. Here immunoSEQ multiplex PCR was the method, and the copy in TCRdb shows in-frame clones only, minus some. Of some 340,000 clones in the sample, around four fifths were seen once. Treatment noted: 19 received Ad26.COV2.S at low or high dose, single or two shots; about 5 received placebo; per-sample allocation not given. The investigators took samples on day 63 after the first vaccine or placebo injection. This sequence originates from a person between 18 and 60 years old who received the Ad26.COV2.S COVID-19 vaccine or a placebo. The chain employs TRBV5-1 and TRBJ2-1; D is possibly TRBD1 or TRBD2 (5 bases each). The input for sequencing was peripheral blood, taken in a trial of Ad26.COV2.S vaccine versus placebo. The CDR3 nucleotides read TGCGCCAGCAGCGCCCCGGGACGTGCCTCCTACAATGAGCAGTTCTTC. Translated, it gives CASSAPGRASYNEQFF. Complete variable domain (other parts from reference TRBV5-1 and TRBJ2-1): KAGVTQTPRYLIKTRGQQVTLSCSPISGHRSVSWYQQTPGQGLQFLFEYFSETQRNKGNFPGRFSGRQFSNSRSEMNVSTLELGDSALYLCASSAPGRASYNEQFFGPGTRLTVL.